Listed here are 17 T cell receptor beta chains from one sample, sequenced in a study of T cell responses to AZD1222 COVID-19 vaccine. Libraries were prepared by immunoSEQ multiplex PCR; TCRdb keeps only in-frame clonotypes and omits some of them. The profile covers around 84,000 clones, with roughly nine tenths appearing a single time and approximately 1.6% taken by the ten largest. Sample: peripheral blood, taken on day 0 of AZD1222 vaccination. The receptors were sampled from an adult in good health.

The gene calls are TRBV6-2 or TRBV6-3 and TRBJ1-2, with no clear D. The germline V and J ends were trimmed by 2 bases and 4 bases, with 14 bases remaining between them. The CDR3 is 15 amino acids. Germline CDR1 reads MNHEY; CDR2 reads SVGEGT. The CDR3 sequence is CASSYPGGETYGYTF. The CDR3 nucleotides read TGTGCCAGCAGTTACCCGGGCGGGGAAACCTATGGCTACACCTTC.

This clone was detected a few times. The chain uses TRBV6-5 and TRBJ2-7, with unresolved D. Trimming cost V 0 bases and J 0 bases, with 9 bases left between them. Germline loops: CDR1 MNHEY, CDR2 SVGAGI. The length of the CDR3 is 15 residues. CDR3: CASSYSRSDSYEQYF. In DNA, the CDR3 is TGTGCCAGCAGTTACTCGAGATCAGACTCCTACGAGCAGTACTTC.

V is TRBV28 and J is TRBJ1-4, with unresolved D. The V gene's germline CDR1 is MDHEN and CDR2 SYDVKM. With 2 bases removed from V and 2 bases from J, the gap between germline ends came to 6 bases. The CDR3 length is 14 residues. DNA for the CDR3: TGTGCCAGCAGTTTAGGTAGTACTAATGAAAAACTGTTTTTT. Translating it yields CASSLGSTNEKLFF.

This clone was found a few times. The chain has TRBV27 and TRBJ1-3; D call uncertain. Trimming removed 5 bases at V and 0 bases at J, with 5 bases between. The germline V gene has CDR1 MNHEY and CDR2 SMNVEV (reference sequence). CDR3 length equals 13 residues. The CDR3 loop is CASSRFSGNTIYF. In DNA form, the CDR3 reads TGTGCCAGCAGTAGGTTCTCTGGAAACACCATATATTTT.

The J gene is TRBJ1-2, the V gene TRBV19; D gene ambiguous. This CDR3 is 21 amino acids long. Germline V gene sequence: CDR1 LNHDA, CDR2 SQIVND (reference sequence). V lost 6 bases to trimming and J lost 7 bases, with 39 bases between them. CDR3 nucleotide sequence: TGTGCCAGTAGAACCACCACTATTCTGCCCCGCACCGCCATGACTTCAACTGGCTACACCTTC. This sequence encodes CASRTTTILPRTAMTSTGYTF.

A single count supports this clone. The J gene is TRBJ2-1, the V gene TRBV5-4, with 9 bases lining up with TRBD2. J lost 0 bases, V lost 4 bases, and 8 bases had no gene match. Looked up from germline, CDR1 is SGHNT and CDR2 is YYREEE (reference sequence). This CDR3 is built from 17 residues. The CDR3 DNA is TGTGCCAGCAGCCCCCTGGGACTAGCCGCCTCCTACAATGAGCAGTTCTTC. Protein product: CASSPLGLAASYNEQFF.

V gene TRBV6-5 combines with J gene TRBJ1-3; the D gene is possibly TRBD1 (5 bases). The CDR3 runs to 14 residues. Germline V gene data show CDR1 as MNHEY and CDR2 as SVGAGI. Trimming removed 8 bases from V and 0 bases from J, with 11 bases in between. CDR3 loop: CASGTGVSGNTIYF. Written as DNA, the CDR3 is TGTGCCAGCGGAACAGGCGTCTCTGGAAACACCATATATTTT.

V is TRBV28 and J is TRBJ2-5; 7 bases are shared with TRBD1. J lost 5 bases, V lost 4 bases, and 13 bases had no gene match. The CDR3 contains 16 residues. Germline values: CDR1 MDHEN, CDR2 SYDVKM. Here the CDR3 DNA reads TGTGCCAGCAGTTCCCCCCTATTCGACAGGGTGGAGACCCAGTACTTC. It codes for CASSSPLFDRVETQYF.

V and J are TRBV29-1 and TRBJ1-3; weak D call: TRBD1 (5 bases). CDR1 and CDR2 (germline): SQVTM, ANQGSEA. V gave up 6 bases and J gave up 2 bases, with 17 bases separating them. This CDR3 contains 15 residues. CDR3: CSVGQGDFTGNTIYF. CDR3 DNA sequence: TGCAGCGTGGGCCAAGGGGACTTCACTGGAAACACCATATATTTT. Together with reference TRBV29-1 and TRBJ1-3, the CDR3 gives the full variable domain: SAVISQKPSRDICQRGTSLTIQCQVDSQVTMMFWYRQQPGQSLTLIATANQGSEATYESGFVIDKFPISRPNLTFSTLTVSNMSPEDSSIYLCSVGQGDFTGNTIYFGEGSWLTVV.

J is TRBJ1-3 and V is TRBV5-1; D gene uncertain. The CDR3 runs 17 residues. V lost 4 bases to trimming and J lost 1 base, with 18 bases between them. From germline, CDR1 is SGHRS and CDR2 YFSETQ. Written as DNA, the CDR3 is TGCGCCAGCAGCCGGTGGGAGTCAGCAACTTCTGGAAACACCATATATTTT. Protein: CASSRWESATSGNTIYF. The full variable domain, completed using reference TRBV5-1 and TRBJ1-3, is KAGVTQTPRYLIKTRGQQVTLSCSPISGHRSVSWYQQTPGQGLQFLFEYFSETQRNKGNFPGRFSGRQFSNSRSEMNVSTLELGDSALYLCASSRWESATSGNTIYFGEGSWLTVV.

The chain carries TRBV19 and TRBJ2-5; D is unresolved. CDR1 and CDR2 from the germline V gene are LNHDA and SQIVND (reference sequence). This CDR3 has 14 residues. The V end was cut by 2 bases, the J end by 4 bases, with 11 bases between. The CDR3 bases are TGTGCCAGTAGTATATACTCCAGCAGAGAGACCCAGTACTTC. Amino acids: CASSIYSSRETQYF.

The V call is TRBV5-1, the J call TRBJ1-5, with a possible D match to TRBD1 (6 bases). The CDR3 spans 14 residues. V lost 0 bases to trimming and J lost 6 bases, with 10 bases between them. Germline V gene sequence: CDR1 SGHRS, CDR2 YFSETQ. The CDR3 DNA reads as TGCGCCAGCAGCTTGGGGACAGAAGGTCAGCCCCAGCATTTT. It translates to CASSLGTEGQPQHF.

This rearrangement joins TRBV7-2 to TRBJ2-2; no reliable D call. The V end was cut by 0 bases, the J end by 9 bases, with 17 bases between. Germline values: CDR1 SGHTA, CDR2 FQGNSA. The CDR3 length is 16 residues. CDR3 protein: CASSLALGMTYRELFF. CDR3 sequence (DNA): TGTGCCAGCAGCTTAGCGCTGGGAATGACGTACCGGGAGCTGTTTTTT.

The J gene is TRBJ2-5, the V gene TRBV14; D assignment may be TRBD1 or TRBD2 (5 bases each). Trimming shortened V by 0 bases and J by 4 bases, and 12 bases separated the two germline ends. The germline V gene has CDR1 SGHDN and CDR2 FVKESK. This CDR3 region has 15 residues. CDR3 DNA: TGTGCCAGCAGCCAAGATTTGGGGGTAGGAGAGACCCAGTACTTC. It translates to CASSQDLGVGETQYF.

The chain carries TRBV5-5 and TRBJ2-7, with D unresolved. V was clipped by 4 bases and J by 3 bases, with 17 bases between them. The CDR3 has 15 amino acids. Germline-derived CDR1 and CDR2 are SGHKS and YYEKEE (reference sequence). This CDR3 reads CASSPQATNHYEQYF. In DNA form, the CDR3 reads TGTGCCAGCAGCCCTCAGGCAACTAACCACTACGAGCAGTACTTC. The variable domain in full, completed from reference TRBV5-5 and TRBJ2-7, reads DAGVTQSPTHLIKTRGQQVTLRCSPISGHKSVSWYQQVLGQGPQFIFQYYEKEERGRGNFPDRFSARQFPNYSSELNVNALLLGDSALYLCASSPQATNHYEQYFGPGTRLTVT.

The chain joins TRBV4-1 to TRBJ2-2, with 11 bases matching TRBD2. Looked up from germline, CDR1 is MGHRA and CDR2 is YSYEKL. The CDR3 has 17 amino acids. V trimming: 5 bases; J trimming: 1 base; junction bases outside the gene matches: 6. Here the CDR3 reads CASSLRGTSGNTGELFF. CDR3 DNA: TGCGCCAGCAGCTTGAGGGGGACTAGCGGGAACACCGGGGAGCTGTTTTTT.

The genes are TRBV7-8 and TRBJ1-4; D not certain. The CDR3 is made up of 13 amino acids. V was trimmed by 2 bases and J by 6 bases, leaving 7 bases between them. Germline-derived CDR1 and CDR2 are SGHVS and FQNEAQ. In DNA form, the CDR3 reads TGTGCCAGCAGCTTATTAGCGGATGAAAAACTGTTTTTT. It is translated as CASSLLADEKLFF. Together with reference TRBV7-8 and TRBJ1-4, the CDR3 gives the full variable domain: GAGVSQSPRYKVAKRGQDVALRCDPISGHVSLFWYQQALGQGPEFLTYFQNEAQLDKSGLPSDRFFAERPEGSVSTLKIQRTQQEDSAVYLCASSLLADEKLFFGSGTQLSVL.